The rows below give T cell receptor beta chains drawn from one sample of a study of blood T cell repertoires in COVID-19. Sequencing was performed with immunoSEQ multiplex PCR; in TCRdb, only in-frame clones are kept and a portion is missing. This table has approximately 40,000 clones, around 90% appearing once. Sequencing used peripheral blood. The receptors stem from a man in his 60s with acute or convalescent COVID-19. The CDR3 runs from the conserved cysteine through the conserved F or W. The size entry is marked missing in some rows and otherwise reads once, few, many or a size class.

clone_size	j_call	cdr3_length	v_call	cdr3_aa
NA	TRBJ2-3	17	TRBV5-4	CASSHTGTSDLADTQYF
NA	TRBJ2-3	16	TRBV5-6	CASSLAVSASTDTQYF
NA	TRBJ2-7	19	TRBV28	CASSLRPGGPTPSSYEQYF
NA	TRBJ2-6	15	TRBV3-1/TRBV3-2	CASSQGARGANVLTF
NA	TRBJ1-2	15	TRBV5-4	CASSLPGGGAFGYTF
NA	TRBJ2-5	15	TRBV5-4	CASSATSGSQETQYF
once	TRBJ2-1	15	TRBV9	CASSVVGGSHNEQFF
NA	TRBJ2-7	18	TRBV19	CASSQTPGTSGSIYEQYF
few	TRBJ1-1	14	TRBV3-1/TRBV3-2	CASSQTWQGGEAFF
once	TRBJ1-1	15	TRBV11-2	CASSSRDRANTEAFF
NA	TRBJ1-1	15	TRBV6-5	CASSYSTRANTEAFF
once	TRBJ2-1	13	TRBV5-4	CASSGGLYNEQFF
NA	TRBJ2-1	16	TRBV4-2	CASSQGIQREGDEQFF
NA	TRBJ1-1	14	TRBV19	CASKVRQRNTEAFF
NA	TRBJ2-1	16	TRBV11-3	CASSSSGRGSYNEQFF
NA	TRBJ1-4	15	TRBV5-1	CASSFNSLGNEKLFF
once	TRBJ1-1	14	TRBV3-1/TRBV3-2	CASSQEGTGTEAFF
NA	TRBJ1-1	15	TRBV6-5	CASSYSLGQGLKAFF
NA	TRBJ2-7	16	TRBV5-1	CASSLGAGAGAYEQYF
NA	TRBJ2-3	15	TRBV11-3	CASSLVRGATDTQYF
few	TRBJ1-5	15	TRBV7-2	CASSLRAGNNQPQHF
NA	TRBJ1-1	13	TRBV14	CASSWQGNTEAFF
NA	TRBJ2-3	13	TRBV10-1	CASASLDRDTQYF
NA	TRBJ1-5	14	TRBV19	CASSIASGNQPQHF
NA	TRBJ1-6	14	TRBV18	CASSLAVNNSPLHF
NA	TRBJ1-2	13	TRBV11-3	CASSPLLREGYTF
NA	TRBJ1-1	12	TRBV28	CASSTVDTEAFF
NA	TRBJ1-1	19	TRBV5-3	CARSSGQGGGLGMNTEAFF
NA	TRBJ2-1	16	TRBV10-3	CAIRSPGTELMGEQFF
NA	TRBJ2-3	13	TRBV11-2	CASSPAGSDTQYF
NA	TRBJ1-1	12	TRBV10-3	CAISRTGTGAFF
NA	TRBJ2-1	18	TRBV5-1	CASSPQILGTGAYNEQFF
NA	TRBJ1-1	12	TRBV28	CASSVGDTEAFF
NA	TRBJ2-7	18	TRBV5-1	CASSSSWTSGRNFYEQYF
NA	TRBJ2-1	16	TRBV6-2/TRBV6-3	CASSRRGLAEYNEQFF
NA	TRBJ1-1	16	TRBV28	CASTLLPQGARTEAFF
NA	TRBJ2-2	16	TRBV5-1	CASSLDAAGGPGELFF
NA	TRBJ2-5	13	TRBV18	CASSPDREETQYF
NA	TRBJ2-5	13	TRBV7-2	CASSLNREETQYF
NA	TRBJ1-2	16	TRBV19	CASKVYYRVSSGGYTF
few	TRBJ1-4	17	TRBV7-9	CASSLKWGQAVIEELFF
NA	TRBJ1-2	13	TRBV19	CASSVQGKRGYTF